These T cell receptor beta chains were read from a single sample in a study of cytomegalovirus exposure and HLA in healthy donors. Sequenced by immunoSEQ multiplex PCR; TCRdb stores in-frame clones only, minus some. This sample has around 20,000 clones, with more than 80% found just once. The sequencing sample was made of PBMCs. These receptors were obtained from a human donor in good health. Both conserved end residues are part of each CDR3. The order of the fields is J gene, V gene, clone size, D gene, CDR3 DNA, CDR3 protein. D genes are given only for firm matches. Where a row states a size, it is once, few, many or the class of an expanded clone; other rows omit it.

j_call: TRBJ2-2
v_call: TRBV6-5
clone_size: .
d_call: TRBD1
cdr3_nt: TGTGCCAGCTTACCCGGACAGGGGGACACCGGGGAGCTGTTTTTT
cdr3_aa: CASLPGQGDTGELFF

j_call: TRBJ1-5
v_call: TRBV25-1
clone_size: once
d_call: TRBD1
cdr3_nt: TGTGCCAGCAGTTCGACAGGGGGCAATCAGCCCCAGCATTTT
cdr3_aa: CASSSTGGNQPQHF

j_call: TRBJ2-2
v_call: TRBV7-2
clone_size: .
d_call: .
cdr3_nt: TGTGCCAGCAGCGAAACTCTGGACACCGGGGAGCTGTTTTTT
cdr3_aa: CASSETLDTGELFF

j_call: TRBJ2-2
v_call: TRBV2
clone_size: .
d_call: .
cdr3_nt: TGTGCCAGCAGTCCTCGACAGACGAACACCGGGGAGCTGTTTTTT
cdr3_aa: CASSPRQTNTGELFF

j_call: TRBJ1-2
v_call: TRBV5-1
clone_size: .
d_call: .
cdr3_nt: TGCGCCAGCAGTCGTGGAACGTCTAGCTACCGTGAATCGCTCTACACCTTC
cdr3_aa: CASSRGTSSYRESLYTF

j_call: TRBJ2-7
v_call: TRBV4-3
clone_size: .
d_call: .
cdr3_nt: TGCGCCAGCAGCCAAGACTCGGGTGTAACCTACGAGCAGTACTTC
cdr3_aa: CASSQDSGVTYEQYF

j_call: TRBJ1-1
v_call: TRBV29-1
clone_size: .
d_call: .
cdr3_nt: TGCAGCGTTGAAGAGGTCGGGGGGGGTGAAGCTTTCTTT
cdr3_aa: CSVEEVGGGEAFF

j_call: TRBJ2-7
v_call: TRBV5-1
clone_size: .
d_call: TRBD1
cdr3_nt: TGCGCCAGTGGGACAGGGGGCTACGACGAGCAGTACTTC
cdr3_aa: CASGTGGYDEQYF

j_call: TRBJ2-7
v_call: TRBV7-3
clone_size: .
d_call: TRBD1
cdr3_nt: TGTGCCAGCAGTCCTGGCCCAACCGGGACAGGGCCCTACGAGCAGTACTTC
cdr3_aa: CASSPGPTGTGPYEQYF

j_call: TRBJ1-1
v_call: TRBV11-2
clone_size: .
d_call: .
cdr3_nt: TGTGCCAGCAGCTTTGTAGGGGGAGGGAGCACTGAAGCTTTCTTT
cdr3_aa: CASSFVGGGSTEAFF

j_call: TRBJ2-2
v_call: TRBV9
clone_size: .
d_call: .
cdr3_nt: TGTGCCAGCAGCGCGTACACCGGGGAGCTGTTTTTT
cdr3_aa: CASSAYTGELFF

j_call: TRBJ2-3
v_call: TRBV27
clone_size: .
d_call: TRBD2
cdr3_nt: TGTGCCAGCAGTCCTTGGGGGAGGGCCCTCACAGATACGCAGTATTTT
cdr3_aa: CASSPWGRALTDTQYF

j_call: TRBJ1-2
v_call: TRBV29-1
clone_size: .
d_call: TRBD1
cdr3_nt: TGCAGCGTGCATCAACGACAGGGTGGTGGCTACACCTTC
cdr3_aa: CSVHQRQGGGYTF

j_call: TRBJ2-3
v_call: TRBV5-1
clone_size: .
d_call: TRBD1
cdr3_nt: TGCGCCAGCAGCTTAGGGACAGGGAGGAGACTTAGCACAGATACGCAGTATTTT
cdr3_aa: CASSLGTGRRLSTDTQYF

j_call: TRBJ1-2
v_call: TRBV2
clone_size: .
d_call: .
cdr3_nt: TGTGCCAGCGAGGGTACCGGGGAAGGCTACACCTTC
cdr3_aa: CASEGTGEGYTF

j_call: TRBJ2-7
v_call: TRBV4-1
clone_size: .
d_call: TRBD2
cdr3_nt: TGCGCCAGCAGCCAAGGGACTAGCGTCTTCTACGAGCAGTACTTC
cdr3_aa: CASSQGTSVFYEQYF

j_call: TRBJ1-2
v_call: TRBV9
clone_size: .
d_call: .
cdr3_nt: TGTGCCAGCAGCTCCACCCCCGGACAAGGGGTATCCGGCTACACCTTC
cdr3_aa: CASSSTPGQGVSGYTF

j_call: TRBJ2-7
v_call: TRBV28
clone_size: .
d_call: TRBD2
cdr3_nt: TGTGCCAGCAGTGGCCATAGCGGGGGGACCTCCTACGAGCAGTACTTC
cdr3_aa: CASSGHSGGTSYEQYF

j_call: TRBJ1-2
v_call: TRBV7-9
clone_size: .
d_call: .
cdr3_nt: TGTGCCAGCATCCAAGGGGAGGGCTTGGTAGGCTACACCTTC
cdr3_aa: CASIQGEGLVGYTF

j_call: TRBJ2-3
v_call: TRBV29-1
clone_size: .
d_call: .
cdr3_nt: TGCAGCGGGGGAAGACAGGGACTCACAGATACGCAGTATTTT
cdr3_aa: CSGGRQGLTDTQYF

j_call: TRBJ2-7
v_call: TRBV2
clone_size: once
d_call: TRBD1
cdr3_nt: TGTGCCAGCAGTGAGGACAGGGTATTTGCCCACGAGCAGTACTTC
cdr3_aa: CASSEDRVFAHEQYF

j_call: TRBJ2-4
v_call: TRBV27
clone_size: .
d_call: TRBD1
cdr3_nt: TGTGCCAGCAGTTTACCGCAGGGGGAAGAGTACTTC
cdr3_aa: CASSLPQGEEYF

j_call: TRBJ2-2
v_call: TRBV9
clone_size: .
d_call: .
cdr3_nt: TGTGCCAGCAGCGTAGAACTCACCGGGGAGCTGTTTTTT
cdr3_aa: CASSVELTGELFF

j_call: TRBJ1-5
v_call: TRBV2
clone_size: once
d_call: .
cdr3_nt: TGTGCCAGCAGTGAAGAGCGGTTTCAGCCCCAGCATTTT
cdr3_aa: CASSEERFQPQHF

j_call: TRBJ2-1
v_call: TRBV5-8
clone_size: once
d_call: .
cdr3_nt: TGTGCCAGCAGCTTGTTCCTGGCGGCGGATGAGCAGTTCTTC
cdr3_aa: CASSLFLAADEQFF

j_call: TRBJ1-2
v_call: TRBV4-3
clone_size: few
d_call: .
cdr3_nt: TGCGCCAGCAGCCAAGGCACGCAGGGGTATGGCTACACCTTC
cdr3_aa: CASSQGTQGYGYTF

j_call: TRBJ1-6
v_call: TRBV25-1
clone_size: .
d_call: .
cdr3_nt: TGTGCCAGCCGGGACAATATGACACCCCTCCACTTT
cdr3_aa: CASRDNMTPLHF

j_call: TRBJ2-5
v_call: TRBV7-9
clone_size: .
d_call: .
cdr3_nt: TGTGCCAGCAGCTTGACAGAAGAGACCCAGTACTTC
cdr3_aa: CASSLTEETQYF

j_call: TRBJ1-1
v_call: TRBV29-1
clone_size: few
d_call: TRBD1
cdr3_nt: TGCAGCGTTGGGGACAGGGGAACACTGAACACTGAAGCTTTCTTT
cdr3_aa: CSVGDRGTLNTEAFF

j_call: TRBJ2-7
v_call: TRBV11-2
clone_size: few
d_call: TRBD1
cdr3_nt: TGTGCCAGCAGCTTAGTCGGACAGGGCTACGAGCAGTACTTC
cdr3_aa: CASSLVGQGYEQYF

j_call: TRBJ1-3
v_call: TRBV19
clone_size: few
d_call: TRBD1
cdr3_nt: TGTGCCAGCGGACAGGGGGCTGGAAACACCATATATTTT
cdr3_aa: CASGQGAGNTIYF

j_call: TRBJ2-3
v_call: TRBV6-4
clone_size: .
d_call: TRBD2
cdr3_nt: TGTGCCAGCAGCGTTAGCGGGGGGGCAGATACGCAGTATTTT
cdr3_aa: CASSVSGGADTQYF

j_call: TRBJ2-5
v_call: TRBV7-6
clone_size: .
d_call: TRBD2
cdr3_nt: TGTGCCAGCAGATTAGCGGGGGGTTATGAGACCCAGTACTTC
cdr3_aa: CASRLAGGYETQYF

j_call: TRBJ1-3
v_call: TRBV11-2
clone_size: .
d_call: .
cdr3_nt: TGTGCCAGCAGCTTAGGTCAGTTCTCTGGAAACACCATATATTTT
cdr3_aa: CASSLGQFSGNTIYF

j_call: TRBJ1-4
v_call: TRBV18
clone_size: .
d_call: TRBD1
cdr3_nt: TGTGCCAGCTCACCGAAGACAGGGATTAATGAAAAACTGTTTTTT
cdr3_aa: CASSPKTGINEKLFF

j_call: TRBJ1-4
v_call: TRBV9
clone_size: .
d_call: .
cdr3_nt: TGTGCCAGCAGTGTGCATGAGGGTCTGAATGAAAAACTGTTTTTT
cdr3_aa: CASSVHEGLNEKLFF

j_call: TRBJ2-7
v_call: TRBV6-6
clone_size: .
d_call: TRBD1
cdr3_nt: TGTGCCAGCAGTTACTCAGGGGGCCCCTACGAGCAGTACTTC
cdr3_aa: CASSYSGGPYEQYF

j_call: TRBJ1-6
v_call: TRBV2
clone_size: once
d_call: .
cdr3_nt: TGTGCCAGCAGGACGGGACGGACTAGCTCCTATAATTCACCCCTCCACTTT
cdr3_aa: CASRTGRTSSYNSPLHF

j_call: TRBJ1-1
v_call: TRBV6-5
clone_size: .
d_call: .
cdr3_nt: TGTGCCAGCAGACAAGTCATGAACACTGAAGCTTTCTTT
cdr3_aa: CASRQVMNTEAFF

j_call: TRBJ2-7
v_call: TRBV27
clone_size: .
d_call: .
cdr3_nt: TGTGCCAGCAGTCCCACCGCGGCGGGCGAGCAGTACTTC
cdr3_aa: CASSPTAAGEQYF

j_call: TRBJ1-2
v_call: TRBV19
clone_size: .
d_call: .
cdr3_nt: TGTGCCAGTAGTATGGGCAGTCTTATAGGCTACACCTTC
cdr3_aa: CASSMGSLIGYTF

j_call: TRBJ1-5
v_call: TRBV28
clone_size: .
d_call: TRBD1
cdr3_nt: TGTGCCAGCAGCTTGCCCGGACAGGGCAATCAGCCCCAGCATTTT
cdr3_aa: CASSLPGQGNQPQHF

j_call: TRBJ1-1
v_call: TRBV4-2
clone_size: .
d_call: .
cdr3_nt: TGTGCCAGCAGCCAAGAGCTCGAATCTACCGAAGCTTTCTTT
cdr3_aa: CASSQELESTEAFF

j_call: TRBJ1-1
v_call: TRBV28
clone_size: .
d_call: TRBD1
cdr3_nt: TGTGCCAGCAGTTCCGGACAGGCGGCTGAAGCTTTCTTT
cdr3_aa: CASSSGQAAEAFF

j_call: TRBJ1-3
v_call: TRBV7-9
clone_size: .
d_call: .
cdr3_nt: TGTGCCAGCAGCTCCGCAGGGCCTGGAAACACCATATATTTT
cdr3_aa: CASSSAGPGNTIYF

j_call: TRBJ2-1
v_call: TRBV7-7
clone_size: .
d_call: TRBD2
cdr3_nt: TGTGCCAGCAGCCCCTCACCCGGGACTAGCGACTACAATGAGCAGTTCTTC
cdr3_aa: CASSPSPGTSDYNEQFF

j_call: TRBJ2-5
v_call: TRBV5-4
clone_size: .
d_call: .
cdr3_nt: TGTGCCAGCAGCTTGGGCCGGGGAGGAGAGACCCAGTACTTC
cdr3_aa: CASSLGRGGETQYF

j_call: TRBJ2-1
v_call: TRBV5-5
clone_size: .
d_call: TRBD2
cdr3_nt: TGTGCCAGCAGCGCTCGGACTAGCGGGACCTATGAGCAGTTCTTC
cdr3_aa: CASSARTSGTYEQFF

j_call: TRBJ1-1
v_call: TRBV7-9
clone_size: .
d_call: .
cdr3_nt: TGTGCCAGCAGCTTACAGGCCCGGGGTAACACTGAAGCTTTCTTT
cdr3_aa: CASSLQARGNTEAFF

j_call: TRBJ2-1
v_call: TRBV7-2
clone_size: .
d_call: .
cdr3_nt: TGTGCCAGCAGCTTCGGGGTAAACAATGAGCAGTTCTTC
cdr3_aa: CASSFGVNNEQFF

j_call: TRBJ1-2
v_call: TRBV19
clone_size: .
d_call: TRBD1
cdr3_nt: TGTGCCAGTTCCCAGGGGGCGGGGTATGGCTACACCTTC
cdr3_aa: CASSQGAGYGYTF

j_call: TRBJ2-5
v_call: TRBV4-1
clone_size: .
d_call: TRBD1
cdr3_nt: TGCGCCAGCAGCCGACAGGGCGGAGGAGAGACCCAGTACTTC
cdr3_aa: CASSRQGGGETQYF

j_call: TRBJ1-2
v_call: TRBV5-5
clone_size: .
d_call: .
cdr3_nt: TGTGCCAGCAGCCTACCCCATCGGGGGGTGGATGGCTACACCTTC
cdr3_aa: CASSLPHRGVDGYTF

j_call: TRBJ2-5
v_call: TRBV28
clone_size: .
d_call: .
cdr3_nt: TGTGCCAGCAGTTTTCCAGGACAGTACCAAGAGACCCAGTACTTC
cdr3_aa: CASSFPGQYQETQYF